This T cell receptor beta chain was identified during a study of shared T cell receptors in the human thymus. V was clipped by 8 bases and J by 7 bases; unmatched bases: 16. The germline V gene encodes CDR1 MNHEY and CDR2 SMNVEV (reference sequence). This CDR3 contains 16 residues. Sequenced by immunoSEQ multiplex PCR; TCRdb stores in-frame clones only, minus some. The sample yields around 730,000 clones, 70% to 90% seen once. The sample was also linked to a second study, of human thymus T cells. According to that study: Corrective cardiac operations yielded the resected thymus tissue.

The chain employs TRBV27 and TRBJ1-2, with 10 bases matching TRBD1. Source material: thymocytes. The TCR sequence derives from a girl under three years old with a congenital heart defect. The CDR3 DNA is TGTGCCAGCGGTACCGGGACAGGGGCGTCTTTTAGTGGCTACACCTTC. It encodes CASGTGTGASFSGYTF.